This T cell receptor beta chain originates from a study of blood T cells in healthy people across ages. General observations from the study: Naive and antigen-experienced cells could not be conclusively compared, given unsorted PBMCs.

To note about this clonotype: Its target is not known.

PCR was performed a second time for 7 to 11 cycles using a sample-barcoded 5' primer and a J-beta primer mix. TCRdb re-derived calls from the 5' RACE reads in MiXCR, one entry per CDR3 protein. The profile covers roughly 680,000 distinct CDR3 sequences, with under 65% appearing a single time and roughly 13% taken by the ten largest. This CDR3 region has 15 residues. CDR1 is SEHNR and CDR2 is FQNEAQ in the germline V gene (reference sequence). V dropped 3 bases and J dropped 2 bases, with 12 bases sitting between them. PBMCs, at least 7 million per sample, were isolated. Samples each yielded at least 5 micrograms of total RNA.

The sample taken for sequencing was blood. This sequence originates from a woman aged 80 or older in good health. The gene calls are TRBV7-9 and TRBJ2-3; perhaps TRBD2 as D (6 bases). The CDR3 region is CASSFWRDTTDTQYF. CDR3 in DNA: TGTGCCAGCAGCTTCTGGAGGGATACCACAGATACGCAGTATTTT.